This TCR beta chain emerged from a study of shared clonotypes between healthy human individuals. General study results and limits: Shared clonotypes: roughly 4.7% naive CD4, roughly 3.5% naive CD8, less than 2.5% memory CD4, 0.4% memory CD8.

In regard to this clone: The antigen remains undetermined.

For every subset, genomic DNA was evenly distributed across several immunoSEQ plates. Clones were read by immunoSEQ multiplex PCR, and TCRdb kept only the in-frame ones, dropping some. The table has about 2.1 million clones, roughly 95% seen once. In the naive CD8 group, cells lacked CD45RO and were positively selected for CCR7, so terminally differentiated effector memory CD45RA+ cells were left out. Trimming took off 4 bases at V and 0 bases at J, with 21 bases between the two ends. CDR1 LGHNA and CDR2 YNFKEQ come from the germline V gene. This CDR3 is 19 amino acids long. The clonotype was recovered from a man between 18 and 29 years old in good health. Some clones in this sample may be carry-over from other donors' samples. Specimen: naive CD8+ T cells from PBMCs. J is TRBJ1-4 and V is TRBV4-2; D might be TRBD1 (5 bases). The CDR3 sequence: CASSRAMVGETATNEKLFF. Written as DNA, the CDR3 is TGTGCCAGCAGCCGAGCTATGGTGGGGGAGACCGCAACTAATGAAAAACTGTTTTTT.